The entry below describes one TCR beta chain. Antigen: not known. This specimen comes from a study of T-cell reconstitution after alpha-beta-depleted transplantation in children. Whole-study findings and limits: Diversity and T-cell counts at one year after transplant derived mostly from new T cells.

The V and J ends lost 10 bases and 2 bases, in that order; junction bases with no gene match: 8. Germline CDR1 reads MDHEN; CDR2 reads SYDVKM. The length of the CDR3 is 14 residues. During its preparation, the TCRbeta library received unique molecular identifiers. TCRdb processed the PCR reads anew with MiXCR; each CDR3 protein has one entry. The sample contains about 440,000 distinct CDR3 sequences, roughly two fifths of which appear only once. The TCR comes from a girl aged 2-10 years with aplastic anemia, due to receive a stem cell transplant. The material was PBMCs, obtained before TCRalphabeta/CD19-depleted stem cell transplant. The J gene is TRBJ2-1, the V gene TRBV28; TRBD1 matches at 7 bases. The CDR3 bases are TGTGCCATCTCAAATACAGGGGCCTACAATGAGCAGTTCTTC. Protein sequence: CAISNTGAYNEQFF.